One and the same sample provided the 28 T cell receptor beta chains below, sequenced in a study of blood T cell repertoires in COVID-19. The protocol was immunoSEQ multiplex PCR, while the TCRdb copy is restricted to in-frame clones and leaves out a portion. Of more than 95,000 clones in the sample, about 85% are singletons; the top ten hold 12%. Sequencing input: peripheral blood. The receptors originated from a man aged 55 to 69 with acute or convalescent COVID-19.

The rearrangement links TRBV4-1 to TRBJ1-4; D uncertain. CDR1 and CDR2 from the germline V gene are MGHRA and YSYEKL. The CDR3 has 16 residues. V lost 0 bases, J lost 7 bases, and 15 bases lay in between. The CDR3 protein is CASSQERRGRAEKLFF. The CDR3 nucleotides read TGCGCCAGCAGCCAAGAACGGAGAGGGAGAGCTGAAAAACTGTTTTTT.

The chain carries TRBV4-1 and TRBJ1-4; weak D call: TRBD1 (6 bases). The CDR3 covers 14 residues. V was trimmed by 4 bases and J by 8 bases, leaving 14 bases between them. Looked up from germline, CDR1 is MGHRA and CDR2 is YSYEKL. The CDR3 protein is CASSPRDTREKLFF. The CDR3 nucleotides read TGCGCCAGCAGCCCCCGGGACACAAGGGAAAAACTGTTTTTT.

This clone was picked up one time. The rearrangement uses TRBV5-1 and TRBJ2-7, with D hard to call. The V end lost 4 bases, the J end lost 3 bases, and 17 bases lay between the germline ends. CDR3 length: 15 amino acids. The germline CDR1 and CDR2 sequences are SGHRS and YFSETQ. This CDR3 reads CASSPHGSSGYEQYF. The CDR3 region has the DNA TGCGCCAGCAGCCCTCACGGCTCCTCGGGCTACGAGCAGTACTTC.

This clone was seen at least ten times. CDR3 protein: CASRGLAGSSYNEQFF. DNA for the CDR3: TGTGCCAGCAGAGGACTAGCGGGAAGTAGTTACAATGAGCAGTTCTTC. The chain employs TRBV7-9 and TRBJ2-1; 12 positions agree with TRBD2. CDR1 is SEHNR and CDR2 is FQNEAQ in the germline V gene (reference sequence). This CDR3 spans 16 amino acids. V dropped 6 bases and J dropped 4; count of bases not matched to a gene: 7.

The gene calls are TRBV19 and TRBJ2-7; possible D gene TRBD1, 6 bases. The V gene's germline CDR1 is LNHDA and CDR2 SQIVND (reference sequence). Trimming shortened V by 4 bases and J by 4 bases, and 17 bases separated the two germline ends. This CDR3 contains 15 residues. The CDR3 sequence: CASSRLTGPPYEQYF. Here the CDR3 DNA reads TGTGCCAGTAGTAGGTTGACAGGCCCGCCTTACGAGCAGTACTTC.

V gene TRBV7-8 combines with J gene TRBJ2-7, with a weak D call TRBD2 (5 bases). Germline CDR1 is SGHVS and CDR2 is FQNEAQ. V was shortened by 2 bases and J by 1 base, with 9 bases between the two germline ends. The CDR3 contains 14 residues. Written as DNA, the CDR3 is TGTGCCAGCAGCTTATCGAGGGAGTCCTACGAGCAGTACTTC. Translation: CASSLSRESYEQYF.

DNA of the CDR3: TGTGCCAGCTCACCCAGGGGGGAGTCCTACGAGCAGTACTTC. This gives the protein CASSPRGESYEQYF. The rearrangement uses TRBV18 and TRBJ2-7; a weak D match, TRBD1 (7 bases). This CDR3 is 14 amino acids long. Germline CDR1 reads KGHSH; CDR2 reads LQKENI. The ends were cut back, 3 bases at V and 1 base at J, with 10 bases in the middle.

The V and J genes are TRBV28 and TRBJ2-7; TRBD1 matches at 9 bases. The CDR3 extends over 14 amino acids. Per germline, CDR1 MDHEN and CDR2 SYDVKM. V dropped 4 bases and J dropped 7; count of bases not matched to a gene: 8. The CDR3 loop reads CASSSGTGSREQYF. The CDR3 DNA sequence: TGTGCCAGCAGTTCCGGGACAGGGTCTCGGGAGCAGTACTTC.

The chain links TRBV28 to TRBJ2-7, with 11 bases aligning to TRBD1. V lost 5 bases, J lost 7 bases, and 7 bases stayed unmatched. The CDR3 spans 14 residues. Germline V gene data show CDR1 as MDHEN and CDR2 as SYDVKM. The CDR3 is CASSGRDRGIEQYF. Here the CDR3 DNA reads TGTGCCAGCAGTGGGAGGGACAGGGGGATAGAGCAGTACTTC.

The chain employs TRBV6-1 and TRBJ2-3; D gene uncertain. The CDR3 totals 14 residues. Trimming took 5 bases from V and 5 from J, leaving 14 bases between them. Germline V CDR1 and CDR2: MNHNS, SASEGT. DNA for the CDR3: TGTGCCAGCAGTTCCCTCAGGCTTGGAGATACGCAGTATTTT. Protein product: CASSSLRLGDTQYF.

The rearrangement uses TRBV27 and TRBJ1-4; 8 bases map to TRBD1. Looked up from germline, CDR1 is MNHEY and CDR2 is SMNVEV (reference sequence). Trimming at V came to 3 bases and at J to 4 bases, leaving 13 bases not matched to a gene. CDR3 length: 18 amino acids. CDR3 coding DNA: TGTGCCAGCAGTTTCTTCAAGCTCCAGGGGGCCCGTAATGAAAAACTGTTTTTT. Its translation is CASSFFKLQGARNEKLFF. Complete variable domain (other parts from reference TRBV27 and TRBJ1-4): EAQVTQNPRYLITVTGKKLTVTCSQNMNHEYMSWYRQDPGLGLRQIYYSMNVEVTDKGDVPEGYKVSRKEKRNFPLILESPSPNQTSLYFCASSFFKLQGARNEKLFFGSGTQLSVL.

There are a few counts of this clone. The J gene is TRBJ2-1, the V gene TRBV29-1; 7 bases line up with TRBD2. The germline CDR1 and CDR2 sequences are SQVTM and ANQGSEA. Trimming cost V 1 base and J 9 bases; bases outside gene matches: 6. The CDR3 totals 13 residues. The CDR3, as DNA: TGCAGCGTTGAAGGTGGGAGGGCGGGTGAGCAGTTCTTC. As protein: CSVEGGRAGEQFF.

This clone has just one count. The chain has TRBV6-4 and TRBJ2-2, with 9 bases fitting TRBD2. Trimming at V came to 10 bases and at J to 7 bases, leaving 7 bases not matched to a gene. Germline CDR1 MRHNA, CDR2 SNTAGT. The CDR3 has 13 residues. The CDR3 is CATRTSEGGELFF. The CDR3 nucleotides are TGTGCCACCAGGACTAGCGAAGGCGGGGAGCTGTTTTTT.

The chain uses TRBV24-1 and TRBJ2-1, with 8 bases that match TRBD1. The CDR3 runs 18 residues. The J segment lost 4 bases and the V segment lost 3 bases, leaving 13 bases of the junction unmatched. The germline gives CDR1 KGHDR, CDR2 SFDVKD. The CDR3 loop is CATSDPASDRVTYNEQFF. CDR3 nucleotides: TGTGCCACCAGTGATCCCGCGTCGGACAGGGTCACGTACAATGAGCAGTTCTTC.

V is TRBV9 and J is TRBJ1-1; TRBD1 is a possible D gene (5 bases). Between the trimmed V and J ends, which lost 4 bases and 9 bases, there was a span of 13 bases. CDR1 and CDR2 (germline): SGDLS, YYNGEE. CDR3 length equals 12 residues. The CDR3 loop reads CASSPDRDKAFF. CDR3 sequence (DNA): TGTGCCAGCAGCCCAGACAGAGATAAAGCTTTCTTT.

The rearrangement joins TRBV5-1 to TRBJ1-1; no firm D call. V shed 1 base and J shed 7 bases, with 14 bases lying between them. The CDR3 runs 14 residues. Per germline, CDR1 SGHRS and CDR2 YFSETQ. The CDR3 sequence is CASSLQGSGGEAFF. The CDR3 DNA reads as TGCGCCAGCAGCTTGCAAGGGTCAGGAGGTGAAGCTTTCTTT.

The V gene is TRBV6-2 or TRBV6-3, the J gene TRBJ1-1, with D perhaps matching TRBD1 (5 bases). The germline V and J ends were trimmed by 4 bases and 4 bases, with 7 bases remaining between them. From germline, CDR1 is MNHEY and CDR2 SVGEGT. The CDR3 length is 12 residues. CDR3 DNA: TGTGCCAGCAGTTCGGGGGGCACTGAAGCTTTCTTT. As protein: CASSSGGTEAFF.

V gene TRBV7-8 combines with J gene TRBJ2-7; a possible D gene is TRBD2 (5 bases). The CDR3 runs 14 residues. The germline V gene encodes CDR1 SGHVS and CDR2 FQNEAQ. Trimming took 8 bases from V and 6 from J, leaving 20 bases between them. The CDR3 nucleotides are TGTGCCAGCGCTGATAGGGAACGCCGGGGCGAGCAGTACTTC. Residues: CASADRERRGEQYF.

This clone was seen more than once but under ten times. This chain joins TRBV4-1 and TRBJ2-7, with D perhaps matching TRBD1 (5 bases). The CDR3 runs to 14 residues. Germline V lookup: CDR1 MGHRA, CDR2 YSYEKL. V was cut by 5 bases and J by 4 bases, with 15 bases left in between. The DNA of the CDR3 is TGCGCCAGCAGCTTCCAGACAGCCGGTTACGAGCAGTACTTC. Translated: CASSFQTAGYEQYF.

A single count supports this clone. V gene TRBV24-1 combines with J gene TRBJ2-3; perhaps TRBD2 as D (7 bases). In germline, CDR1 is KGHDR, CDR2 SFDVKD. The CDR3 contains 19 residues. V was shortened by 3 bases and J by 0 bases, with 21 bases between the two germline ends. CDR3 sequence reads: CATSDRGAPGSGSTDTQYF. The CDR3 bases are TGTGCCACCAGTGATCGGGGGGCGCCGGGCTCGGGTAGCACAGATACGCAGTATTTT.

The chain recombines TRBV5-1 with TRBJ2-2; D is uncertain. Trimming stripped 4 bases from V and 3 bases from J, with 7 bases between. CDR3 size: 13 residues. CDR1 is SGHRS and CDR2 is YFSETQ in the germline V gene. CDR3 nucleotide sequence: TGCGCCAGCAGCGAACCAGACACCGGGGAGCTGTTTTTT. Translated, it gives CASSEPDTGELFF.

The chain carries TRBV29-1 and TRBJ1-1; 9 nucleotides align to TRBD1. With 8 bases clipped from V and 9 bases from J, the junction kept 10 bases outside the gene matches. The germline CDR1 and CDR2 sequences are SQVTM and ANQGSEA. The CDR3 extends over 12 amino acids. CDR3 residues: CSTPGTGFQAFF. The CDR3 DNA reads TGCAGCACCCCCGGGACAGGGTTCCAAGCTTTCTTT. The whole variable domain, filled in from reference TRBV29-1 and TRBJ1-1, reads SAVISQKPSRDICQRGTSLTIQCQVDSQVTMMFWYRQQPGQSLTLIATANQGSEATYESGFVIDKFPISRPNLTFSTLTVSNMSPEDSSIYLCSTPGTGFQAFFGQGTRLTVV.

CDR3 in DNA: TGTGCCAGCAGCCAAGGGGGGGTTGGAAACACCATATATTTT. Residues: CASSQGGVGNTIYF. The rearrangement joins TRBV3-1 (or the pseudogene TRBV3-2) to TRBJ1-3; a weak D match, TRBD1 (5 bases). Trimming cost V 1 base and J 3 bases, with 7 bases left between them. This CDR3 region has 14 residues. Germline values: CDR1 LGHDT, CDR2 YNNKEL (reference sequence).

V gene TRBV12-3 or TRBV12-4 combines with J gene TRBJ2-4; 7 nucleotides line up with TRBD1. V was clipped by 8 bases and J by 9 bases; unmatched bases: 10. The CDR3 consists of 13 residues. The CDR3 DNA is TGTGCCAGCGGAACAGGGGATGGGGTCATTCAGTACTTC. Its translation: CASGTGDGVIQYF.

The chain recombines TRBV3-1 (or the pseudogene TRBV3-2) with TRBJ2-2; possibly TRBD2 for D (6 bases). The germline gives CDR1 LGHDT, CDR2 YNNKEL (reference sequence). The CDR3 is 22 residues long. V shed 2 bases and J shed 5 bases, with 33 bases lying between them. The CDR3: CASSQLVVLANSLLLHTGELFF. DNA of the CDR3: TGTGCCAGCAGCCAACTGGTCGTTCTAGCGAACTCTCTCCTTCTTCATACCGGGGAGCTGTTTTTT.

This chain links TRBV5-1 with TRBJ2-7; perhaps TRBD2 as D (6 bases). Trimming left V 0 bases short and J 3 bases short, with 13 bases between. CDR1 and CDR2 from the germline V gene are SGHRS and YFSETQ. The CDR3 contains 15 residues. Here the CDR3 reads CASSLAGAGIYEQYF. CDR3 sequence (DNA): TGCGCCAGCAGCTTGGCCGGGGCGGGAATCTACGAGCAGTACTTC.

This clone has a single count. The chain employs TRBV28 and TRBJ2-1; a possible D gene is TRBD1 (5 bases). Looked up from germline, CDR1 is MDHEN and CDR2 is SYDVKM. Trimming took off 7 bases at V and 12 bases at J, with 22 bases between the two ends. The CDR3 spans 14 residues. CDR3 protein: CASIDPSAGIGQFF. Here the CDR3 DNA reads TGTGCCAGCATCGACCCCTCGGCAGGGATTGGGCAGTTCTTC.

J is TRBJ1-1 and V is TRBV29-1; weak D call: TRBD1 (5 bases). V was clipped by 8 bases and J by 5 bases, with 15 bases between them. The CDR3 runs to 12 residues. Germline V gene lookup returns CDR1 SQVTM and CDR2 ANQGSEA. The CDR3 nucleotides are TGCAGCTCTGGAGGGGTTGATACTGAAGCTTTCTTT. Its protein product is CSSGGVDTEAFF.